The clone carrying this T cell receptor beta chain has just a few counts. Its antigen is undetermined. The sample comes from a study of metastatic and nonmetastatic thyroid tumors. Whole-study context: Repertoires from malignant and benign thyroid patients were compared across blood and tumor or nodule tissue.

Every patient was untreated before thyroid surgery. Per the authors' pipeline: Building a distant-metastasis classifier for papillary thyroid cancer drew on CDR3 differences across clinicopathological groups. TCRdb reanalyzed the PCR reads with MiXCR. In this record, the V and J calls reflect TCRdb's handling and not the investigators' own analysis. The sample contains about 24,000 clones, more than 20% of which appear only once. CDR1 is MNHEY, CDR2 SMNVEV, per germline (reference sequence). The CDR3 extends over 18 amino acids. J lost 2 bases, V lost 4 bases, and 5 bases had no gene match. Regarding the study as a whole: Within blood and tumor, benign nodules reportedly had significantly lower TCR beta diversity than malignant thyroid tumors did.

The origin of this receptor is a male donor with papillary thyroid cancer or a benign thyroid nodule (not recorded which). Some clones in this sample may be carry-over from other donors' samples. V is TRBV27 and J is TRBJ2-1; 16 nucleotides line up with TRBD2. The sequencing sample was made of tumor tissue. CDR3 bases: TGTGCCAGCAGTTCCCAGGGACTAGCGGGAGGGCCCTACAATGAGCAGTTCTTC. This sequence encodes CASSSQGLAGGPYNEQFF.